The sequence of this TCR beta chain was determined in a study of blood T cell repertoires in COVID-19. Study information: The samples span acute and convalescent COVID-19 from the United States, Italy and Spain. T cells, B-cell-depleted T cells, or PBMCs supplied cDNA or gDNA.

This CDR3 contains 14 residues. The germline CDR1 and CDR2 sequences are SGHVS and FQNEAQ. The V segment lost 4 bases and the J segment 8 bases; nucleotides outside the gene matches: 5. Methods used by the authors: By means of reference gene primer amplification, nucleated cell counts were estimated. Here immunoSEQ multiplex PCR was the method, and the copy in TCRdb shows in-frame clones only, minus some. D and trimming were read from the DNA, whereas the V and J calls and clone size are those reported in that table. In the table there are several thousand clones, 70% to 90% of which are singletons. The chain joins TRBV7-8 to TRBJ1-4, with 9 bases that match TRBD1. Sequencing was performed on peripheral blood. The sequence derives from a human donor in a cohort sampled during active COVID-19. The CDR3 DNA sequence: TGTGCCAGCAGCTGGACAGGGGAACGCGAAAAACTGTTTTTT. It specifies CASSWTGEREKLFF.